The present T cell receptor (beta chain) was sequenced within a study of cytomegalovirus exposure and HLA in healthy donors. Findings and limits, study-wide: Judged likely to be a sequencing artifact was a cluster of highly shared sequence variants. Later analysis demonstrated an association between a missense DCLRE1C variant and TCR beta V- and J-gene trimming. In an earlier analysis, productive rearrangement rates for most beta V segments clustered near 87% or 30%. As a later analysis revealed, the rate of TCR association differed by HLA locus, with DRB1 most and HLA-C fewest.

Concerning this clone itself: Antigen: not known.

Use of 60 Vbeta and 13 Jbeta primers characterized the PCR. The assay was immunoSEQ multiplex PCR, and TCRdb's table has in-frame clones only and misses some. The sample consists of about 170,000 clones, about four fifths of them appearing once. J was trimmed by 5 bases and V by 10 bases; bases with no gene match: 12. In germline, CDR1 is MNHNS, CDR2 SASEGT. CDR3 length: 14 amino acids. V and J are TRBV6-1 and TRBJ2-3, with 7 bases lining up with TRBD1. Material: PBMCs. This receptor was obtained from a woman between 18 and 30 years old in good health and CMV-seronegative. CDR3 sequence reads: CATQGVETEDTQYF. As DNA, the CDR3 is TGTGCCACGCAGGGGGTGGAAACAGAAGATACGCAGTATTTT.